This TCR beta chain was sequenced in a study of blood T cell repertoires in COVID-19. Per the germline V gene, CDR1 is SGHTA and CDR2 is FQGNSA. This CDR3 is built from 15 residues. The ends were cut back, 5 bases at V and 5 bases at J, with 18 bases in the middle. Assay: immunoSEQ multiplex PCR; the TCRdb copy retains only in-frame clones and omits some. The sample lists some 210,000 clones; about 94% were seen once. This TCR derives from a man in his sixties with COVID-19, enrolled during active disease. This chain links TRBV7-2 with TRBJ1-2; D unclear. Specimen: peripheral blood. CDR3 protein: CASSSFVPGEYGYTF. In nucleotides, the CDR3 is TGTGCCAGCAGCAGCTTTGTACCCGGGGAGTATGGCTACACCTTC.